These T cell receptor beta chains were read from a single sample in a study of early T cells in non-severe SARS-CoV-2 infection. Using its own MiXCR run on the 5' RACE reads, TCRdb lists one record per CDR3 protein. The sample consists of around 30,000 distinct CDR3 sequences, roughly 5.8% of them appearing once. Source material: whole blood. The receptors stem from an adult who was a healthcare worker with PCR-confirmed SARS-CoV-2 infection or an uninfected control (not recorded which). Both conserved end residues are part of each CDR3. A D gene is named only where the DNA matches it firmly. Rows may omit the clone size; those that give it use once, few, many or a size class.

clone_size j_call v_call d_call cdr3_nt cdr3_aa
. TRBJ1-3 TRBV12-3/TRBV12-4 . TGTGCCAGCAGTTCATCCTCCTCCGGGCCCACCATATATTTT CASSSSSSGPTIYF
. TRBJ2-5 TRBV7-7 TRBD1 TGTGCCAGCAGCTGGGACAGACAAGAGACCCAGTACTTC CASSWDRQETQYF
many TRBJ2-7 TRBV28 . TGTGCCAGCAGCCCCGAGTGGCAAACCGCCTACGAGCAGTACTTC CASSPEWQTAYEQYF
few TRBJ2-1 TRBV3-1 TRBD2 TGTGCCAGCAGCCCCGTAACTAGCGGAAGCTCCTACAATGAGCAGTTCTTC CASSPVTSGSSYNEQFF
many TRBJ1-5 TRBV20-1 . TGCAGTGCTAGAGATGGGAATCAGCCCCAGCATTTT CSARDGNQPQHF
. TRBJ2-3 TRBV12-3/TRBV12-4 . TGTGCCAGCAGGCAGTTGGCAGATACGCAGTATTTT CASRQLADTQYF
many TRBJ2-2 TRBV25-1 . TGTGCCAGCAGTCGACCCAACACCGGGGAGCTGTTTTTT CASSRPNTGELFF
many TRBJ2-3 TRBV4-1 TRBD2 TGCGCCAGCAGCCTAAGGCGCCGAGCGGGGGACACAGATACGCAGTATTTT CASSLRRRAGDTDTQYF
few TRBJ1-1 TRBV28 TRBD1 TGTGCCAGCAGTTTTGCAGGGGGCGCTGACCCTGAAGCTTTCTTT CASSFAGGADPEAFF
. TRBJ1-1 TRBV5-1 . TGCGCCAGCAGCTTGGAAGCCCAAAGGGCGAACACTGAAGCTTTCTTT CASSLEAQRANTEAFF
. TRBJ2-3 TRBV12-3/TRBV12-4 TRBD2 TGTGCCAGCAATAGCGGGAGGACAGATACGCAGTATTTT CASNSGRTDTQYF
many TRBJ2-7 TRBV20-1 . TGCAGTGCTAATAGCCGCGTCCACCAGTACTTC CSANSRVHQYF
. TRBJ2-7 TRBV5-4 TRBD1 TGTGCCAGCAGCTTGGGTCTCCCGGGACAGGGAAACGAGCAGTACTTC CASSLGLPGQGNEQYF
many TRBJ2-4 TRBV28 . TGTGCCAGCAGTTTTCAGGGGATCGGGTTAAACATTCAGTACTTC CASSFQGIGLNIQYF
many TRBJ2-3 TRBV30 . TGTGCCTGGAGTATTGGGGGAAGCACAGATACGCAGTATTTT CAWSIGGSTDTQYF
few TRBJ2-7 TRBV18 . TGTGCCAGCTCACGGGAGATGTCTTCAGAGCAGTACTTC CASSREMSSEQYF
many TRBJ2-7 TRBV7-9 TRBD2 TGTGCCAGCAGCTCAATCGGGACTAGCGGCTACCCTACCTACGAGCAGTACTTC CASSSIGTSGYPTYEQYF
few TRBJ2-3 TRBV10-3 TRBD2 TGTGCCATCAGTGAGTCCGAAGGGACTAGCGGCGATACGCAGTATTTT CAISESEGTSGDTQYF
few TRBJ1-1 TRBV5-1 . TGCGCCAGCAGCCCAGGAAGCGTGGCAGGTGGGACTGAAGCTTTCTTT CASSPGSVAGGTEAFF
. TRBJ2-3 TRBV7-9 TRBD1 TGTGCCAGAGCACCTCCCGGACAGGGGACAGATACGCAGTATTTT CARAPPGQGTDTQYF
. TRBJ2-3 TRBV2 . TGTGCCAGCAGCGCGATAGGGGGTAGAGATACGCAGTATTTT CASSAIGGRDTQYF
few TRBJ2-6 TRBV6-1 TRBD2 TGTGCCAGCGGTGGGACTAGCCGATTCTCTGGGGCCAACGTCCTGACTTTC CASGGTSRFSGANVLTF